This entry lists 13 T cell receptor beta chains sequenced from one sample in a study of Ad26.COV2.S vaccination and SARS-CoV-2 variants. The treatment: over 15 received Ad26.COV2.S at low or high dose, single or two shots; roughly 5 received placebo; per-sample allocation not given. Day 63 after the first vaccine or placebo injection was the time point for sampling. This table comes from immunoSEQ multiplex PCR, and its TCRdb copy is limited to in-frame clones, with some not included. The sample holds a few hundred thousand clones, approximately 89% seen once. The sample in question was peripheral blood, obtained in a trial of Ad26.COV2.S vaccine versus placebo. All receptors derive from a person between 18 and 65 years old who received the Ad26.COV2.S COVID-19 vaccine or a placebo.

This clone was recorded a few times. The chain recombines TRBV11-2 with TRBJ2-5; 10 bases line up with TRBD2. CDR3 length: 16 residues. CDR1 and CDR2 (germline): SGHAT, FQNNGV. With V trimmed by 1 base and J by 3 bases, 5 bases remained unmatched. This chain's CDR3 is CASSLGQREGKETQYF. Here the CDR3 DNA reads TGTGCCAGCAGCTTAGGCCAGCGGGAGGGGAAAGAGACCCAGTACTTC.

This rearrangement joins TRBV14 to TRBJ2-1, with unresolved D. Germline lookup yields CDR1 SGHDN and CDR2 FVKESK. The CDR3 runs to 12 residues. V gave up 4 bases and J gave up 9 bases, with 10 bases separating them. The CDR3 protein is CASSRMPGEQFF. In nucleotides, the CDR3 is TGTGCCAGCAGCCGCATGCCTGGTGAGCAGTTCTTC.

The chain joins TRBV3-1 (or the pseudogene TRBV3-2) to TRBJ2-3; a possible D gene is TRBD1 (6 bases). CDR3 length: 17 residues. Germline CDR1 LGHDT, CDR2 YNNKEL (reference sequence). V was clipped by 1 base and J by 2 bases, with 16 bases between them. CDR3 bases: TGTGCCAGCAGCCAAGGCCCCCCGACAGGCCCCACAGATACGCAGTATTTT. It codes for CASSQGPPTGPTDTQYF.

V gene TRBV4-3 combines with J gene TRBJ2-1, with 14 bases identical to TRBD2. Germline lookup yields CDR1 LGHNA and CDR2 YSLEER. V trimming: 4 bases; J trimming: 8 bases; junction bases outside the gene matches: 4. The CDR3 loop spans 15 amino acids. In nucleotides, the CDR3 is TGCGCCAGCAGCCGCGGACTAGCGGGAGGATATGAGCAGTTCTTC. This codes for CASSRGLAGGYEQFF.

The V call is TRBV30, the J call TRBJ2-7; D not resolved. Trimming pared 5 bases from V and 0 bases from J, leaving 8 bases between. The CDR3 runs to 12 residues. Germline V gene lookup returns CDR1 GTSNPN and CDR2 SVGIG (reference sequence). DNA for the CDR3: TGTGCCTGGGGCCCTAGCTCCTACGAGCAGTACTTC. It codes for CAWGPSSYEQYF.

J is TRBJ2-7 and V is TRBV6-5; 7 nucleotides line up with TRBD2. There are 15 residues in the CDR3. The ends lost 0 bases at V and 1 base at J; junction bases unmatched: 3. Germline V gene lookup returns CDR1 MNHEY and CDR2 SVGAGI. CDR3 protein: CASSYSTGLSYEQYF. For the CDR3, the DNA is TGTGCCAGCAGTTACTCGACGGGACTATCCTACGAGCAGTACTTC.

The chain uses TRBV10-3 and TRBJ2-5, with 10 bases matching TRBD1. The CDR3 consists of 13 residues. V trimming: 7 bases; J trimming: 5 bases; junction bases outside the gene matches: 4. Germline V CDR1 and CDR2: ENHRY, SYGVKD. Written as DNA, the CDR3 is TGTGCCATCAAGGGACAGGGGAGCGAGACCCAGTACTTC. Residues: CAIKGQGSETQYF.

The rearrangement joins TRBV3-1 (or the pseudogene TRBV3-2) to TRBJ2-5, with D maybe TRBD1 (5 bases). Germline loops: CDR1 LGHDT, CDR2 YNNKEL (reference sequence). CDR3 length: 14 residues. V lost 4 bases to trimming and J lost 0 bases, with 9 bases between them. The CDR3 protein is CASSLRQYQETQYF. CDR3 DNA: TGTGCCAGCAGCCTGCGACAGTACCAAGAGACCCAGTACTTC.

The V call is TRBV5-1, the J call TRBJ1-2; 8 bases align to TRBD1. V lost 3 bases, J lost 7 bases, and 2 bases stayed unmatched. The V gene's germline CDR1 is SGHRS and CDR2 YFSETQ. This CDR3 region has 12 residues. Written as DNA, the CDR3 is TGCGCCAGCAGCTCGGGACAGGCTGGCTACACCTTC. Translating it yields CASSSGQAGYTF.

The J gene is TRBJ1-2, the V gene TRBV19, with 7 bases matching TRBD1. Germline V gene sequence: CDR1 LNHDA, CDR2 SQIVND (reference sequence). The CDR3 spans 14 residues. J gave up 8 bases and V 1 base, and 7 bases lay outside the gene matches. The CDR3 is CASSIGAGGFGYTF. In DNA, the CDR3 is TGTGCCAGTAGTATAGGGGCAGGGGGATTCGGCTACACCTTC.

J is TRBJ1-2 and V is TRBV12-5, with a possible D match to TRBD1 (6 bases). The CDR3 consists of 15 residues. The germline V gene has CDR1 LGHNT and CDR2 FRNRAP. Trimming cost V 1 base and J 5 bases, with 14 bases left between them. The CDR3, as DNA: TGTGCTAGTGGTTTGGCCCTGGGGGCTCAGTATGGCTACACCTTC. Translating it yields CASGLALGAQYGYTF.

The chain is built from TRBV11-2 and TRBJ2-6; 9 bases map to TRBD1. In germline, CDR1 is SGHAT, CDR2 FQNNGV. V dropped 6 bases and J dropped 0; count of bases not matched to a gene: 6. This CDR3 region has 17 residues. This CDR3 reads CASRPGTGRSGANVLTF. CDR3 DNA sequence: TGTGCCAGCAGACCCGGGACAGGGCGCTCTGGGGCCAACGTCCTGACTTTC. Complete variable domain (other parts from reference TRBV11-2 and TRBJ2-6): EAGVAQSPRYKIIEKRQSVAFWCNPISGHATLYWYQQILGQGPKLLIQFQNNGVVDDSQLPKDRFSAERLKGVDSTLKIQPAKLEDSAVYLCASRPGTGRSGANVLTFGAGSRLTVL.

This clone was seen a few times. At the DNA level, this CDR3 is encoded by other sequences in the same sample as well. The rearrangement links TRBV10-2 to TRBJ2-2, with TRBD1 identical over 9 bases. Germline CDR1 reads WSHSY; CDR2 reads SAAADI. V trimming: 6 bases; J trimming: 4 bases; junction bases outside the gene matches: 6. There are 15 residues in the CDR3. The CDR3 loop is CASRQGARGTGELFF. In nucleotides, the CDR3 is TGCGCCAGCAGACAGGGGGCGCGGGGCACCGGGGAGCTGTTTTTT.